This T cell receptor beta chain was sequenced for a study of blood T cell repertoires in COVID-19. For the study at large: T cells, B-cell-depleted T cells, or PBMCs supplied cDNA or gDNA.

Original handling: Scientists estimated how many nucleated cells there were by amplifying reference gene primers. Sequencing was performed with immunoSEQ multiplex PCR; in TCRdb, only in-frame clones are kept and a portion is missing. V and J calls and clone size are as listed in that table; D and trimming were resolved from the DNA. The sample has about 210,000 clones; about 80% are singletons. This clone was seen just once. J gave up 8 bases and V 6 bases, and 7 bases lay outside the gene matches. Germline CDR1 is SNHLY and CDR2 is FYNNEI. The CDR3 length is 14 residues. The sample comprised peripheral blood. The receptor was derived from a man aged 60 to 75 with acute or convalescent COVID-19. The chain recombines TRBV2 with TRBJ1-4; 9 nucleotides align to TRBD1. The CDR3 spells CASRGDREGEKLFF. The CDR3 DNA reads as TGTGCCAGCAGAGGGGACAGGGAAGGCGAAAAACTGTTTTTT.